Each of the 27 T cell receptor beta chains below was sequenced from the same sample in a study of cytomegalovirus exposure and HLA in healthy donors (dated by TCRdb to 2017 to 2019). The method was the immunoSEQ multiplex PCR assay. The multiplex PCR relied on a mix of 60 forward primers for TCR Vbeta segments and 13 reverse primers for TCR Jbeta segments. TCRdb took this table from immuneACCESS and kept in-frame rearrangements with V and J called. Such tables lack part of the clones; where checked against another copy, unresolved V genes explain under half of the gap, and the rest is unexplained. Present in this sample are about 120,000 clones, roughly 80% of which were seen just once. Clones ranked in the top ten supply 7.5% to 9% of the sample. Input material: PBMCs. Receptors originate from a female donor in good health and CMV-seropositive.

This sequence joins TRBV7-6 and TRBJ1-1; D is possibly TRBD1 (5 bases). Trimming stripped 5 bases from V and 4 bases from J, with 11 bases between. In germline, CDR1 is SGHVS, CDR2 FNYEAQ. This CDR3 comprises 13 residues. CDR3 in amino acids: CASSQKGPTEAFF. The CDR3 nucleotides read TGTGCCAGCAGCCAAAAGGGGCCCACTGAAGCTTTCTTT.

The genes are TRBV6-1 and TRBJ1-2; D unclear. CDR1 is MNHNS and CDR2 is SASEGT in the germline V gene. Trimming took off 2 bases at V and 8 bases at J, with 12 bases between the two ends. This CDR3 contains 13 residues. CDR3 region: CASSEPPAPGYTF. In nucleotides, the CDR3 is TGTGCCAGCAGTGAACCTCCCGCGCCCGGCTACACCTTC.

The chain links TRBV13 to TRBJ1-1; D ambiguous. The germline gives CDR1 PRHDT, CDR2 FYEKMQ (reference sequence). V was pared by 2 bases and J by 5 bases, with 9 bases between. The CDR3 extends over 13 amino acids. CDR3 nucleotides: TGTGCCAGCAGCTTAATCTCGGGGACTGAAGCTTTCTTT. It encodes CASSLISGTEAFF.

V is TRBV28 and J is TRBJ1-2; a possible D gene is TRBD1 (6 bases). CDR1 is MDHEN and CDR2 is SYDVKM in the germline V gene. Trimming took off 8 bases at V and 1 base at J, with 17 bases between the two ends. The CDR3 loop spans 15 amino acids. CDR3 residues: CASLPGGGLNYGYTF. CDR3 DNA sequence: TGTGCCAGCCTTCCGGGGGGGGGCCTTAACTATGGCTACACCTTC.

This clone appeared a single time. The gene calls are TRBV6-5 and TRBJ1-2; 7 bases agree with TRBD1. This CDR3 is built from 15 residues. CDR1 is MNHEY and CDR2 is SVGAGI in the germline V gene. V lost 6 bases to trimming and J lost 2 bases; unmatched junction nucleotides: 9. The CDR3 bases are TGTGCCAGCAGATTGGGACAGACCCCAAACTATGGCTACACCTTC. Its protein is CASRLGQTPNYGYTF.

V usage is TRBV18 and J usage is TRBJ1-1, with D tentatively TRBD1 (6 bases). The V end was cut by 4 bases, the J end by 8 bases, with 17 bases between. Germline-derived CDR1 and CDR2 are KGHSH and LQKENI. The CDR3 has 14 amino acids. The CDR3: CASSLYGPGEEAFF. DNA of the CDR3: TGTGCCAGCTCACTCTACGGCCCAGGGGAGGAAGCTTTCTTT. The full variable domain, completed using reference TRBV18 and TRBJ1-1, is NAGVMQNPRHLVRRRGQEARLRCSPMKGHSHVYWYRQLPEEGLKFMVYLQKENIIDESGMPKERFSAEFPKEGPSILRIQQVVRGDSAAYFCASSLYGPGEEAFFGQGTRLTVV.

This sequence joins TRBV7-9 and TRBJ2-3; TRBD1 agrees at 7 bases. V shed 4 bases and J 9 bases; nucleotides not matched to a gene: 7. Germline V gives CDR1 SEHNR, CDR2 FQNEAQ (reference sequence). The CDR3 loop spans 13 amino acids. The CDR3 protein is CASSSSGGSTQYF. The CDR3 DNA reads TGTGCCAGCAGCTCCTCAGGGGGAAGCACGCAGTATTTT. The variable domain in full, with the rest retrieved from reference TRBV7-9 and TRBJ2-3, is DTGVSQNPRHKITKRGQNVTFRCDPISEHNRLYWYRQTLGQGPEFLTYFQNEAQLEKSRLLSDRFSAERPKGSFSTLEIQRTEQGDSAMYLCASSSSGGSTQYFGPGTRLTVL.

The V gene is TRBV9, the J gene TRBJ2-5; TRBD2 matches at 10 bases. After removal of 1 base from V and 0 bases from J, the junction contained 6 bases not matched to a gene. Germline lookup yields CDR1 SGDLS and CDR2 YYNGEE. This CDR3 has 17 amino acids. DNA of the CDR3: TGTGCCAGCAGCGTAATGGGTAGCGGGGGGTACCAAGAGACCCAGTACTTC. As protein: CASSVMGSGGYQETQYF.

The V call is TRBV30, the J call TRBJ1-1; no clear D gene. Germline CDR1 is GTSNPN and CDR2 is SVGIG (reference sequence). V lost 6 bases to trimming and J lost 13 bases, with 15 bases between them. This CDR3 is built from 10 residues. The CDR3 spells CACKTLEGFF. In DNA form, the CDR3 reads TGTGCCTGCAAGACCCTGGAGGGTTTCTTT. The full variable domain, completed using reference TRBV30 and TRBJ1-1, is SQTIHQWPATLVQPVGSPLSLECTVEGTSNPNLYWYRQAAGRGLQLLFYSVGIGQISSEVPQNLSASRPQDRQFILSSKKLLLSDSGFYLCACKTLEGFFGQGTRLTVV.

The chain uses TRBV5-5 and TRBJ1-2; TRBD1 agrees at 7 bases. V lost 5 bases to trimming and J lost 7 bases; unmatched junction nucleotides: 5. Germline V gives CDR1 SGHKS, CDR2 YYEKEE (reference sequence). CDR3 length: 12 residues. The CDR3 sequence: CASSLQGFGYTF. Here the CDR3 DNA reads TGTGCCAGCAGTTTACAGGGGTTTGGCTACACCTTC.

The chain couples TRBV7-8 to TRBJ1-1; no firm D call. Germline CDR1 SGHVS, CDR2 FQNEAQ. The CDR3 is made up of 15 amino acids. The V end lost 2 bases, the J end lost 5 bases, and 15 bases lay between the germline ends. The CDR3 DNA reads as TGTGCCAGCAGCTTAACCACAGTTGGAGGAACTGAAGCTTTCTTT. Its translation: CASSLTTVGGTEAFF.

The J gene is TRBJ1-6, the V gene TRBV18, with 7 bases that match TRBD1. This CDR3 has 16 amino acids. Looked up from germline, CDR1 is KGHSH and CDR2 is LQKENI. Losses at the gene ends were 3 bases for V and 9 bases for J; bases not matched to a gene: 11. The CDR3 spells CASSPGGQAVSSPLHF. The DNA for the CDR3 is TGTGCCAGCTCACCCGGCGGACAGGCGGTTAGTTCACCCCTCCACTTT.

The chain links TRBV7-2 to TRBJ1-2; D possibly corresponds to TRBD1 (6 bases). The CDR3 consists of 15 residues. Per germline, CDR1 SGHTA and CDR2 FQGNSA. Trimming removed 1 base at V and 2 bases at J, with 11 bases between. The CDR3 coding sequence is TGTGCCAGCAGCTTAGTGGCAGGGGTAAACTATGGCTACACCTTC. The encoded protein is CASSLVAGVNYGYTF.

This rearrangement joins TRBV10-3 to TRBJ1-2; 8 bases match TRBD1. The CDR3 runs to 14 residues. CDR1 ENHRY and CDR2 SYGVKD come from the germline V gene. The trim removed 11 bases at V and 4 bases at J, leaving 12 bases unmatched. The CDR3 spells CASTRQGPSYGYTF. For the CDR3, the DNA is TGTGCCTCCACTCGACAGGGGCCCTCCTATGGCTACACCTTC.

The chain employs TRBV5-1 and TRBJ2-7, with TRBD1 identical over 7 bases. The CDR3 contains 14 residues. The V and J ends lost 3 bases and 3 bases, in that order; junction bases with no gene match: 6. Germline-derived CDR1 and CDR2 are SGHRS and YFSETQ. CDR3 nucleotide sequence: TGCGCCAGCAGCTCCCCGGGACAGCACTACGAGCAGTACTTC. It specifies CASSSPGQHYEQYF.

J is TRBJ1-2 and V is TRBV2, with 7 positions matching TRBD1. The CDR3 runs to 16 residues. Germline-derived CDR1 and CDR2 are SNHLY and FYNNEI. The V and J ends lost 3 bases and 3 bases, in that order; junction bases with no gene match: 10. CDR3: CASSDAEDRTYYGYTF. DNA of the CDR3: TGTGCCAGCAGTGATGCCGAGGACAGGACGTACTATGGCTACACCTTC.

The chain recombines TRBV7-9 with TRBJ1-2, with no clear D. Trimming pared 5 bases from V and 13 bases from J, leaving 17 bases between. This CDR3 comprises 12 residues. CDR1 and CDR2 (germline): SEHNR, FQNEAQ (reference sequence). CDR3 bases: TGTGCCAGCAGCCTCCCGAGGAGTTTGGGCACCTTC. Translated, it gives CASSLPRSLGTF.

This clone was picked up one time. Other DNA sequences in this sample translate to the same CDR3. CDR3 sequence reads: CASSGDKIHF. In DNA, the CDR3 is TGTGCCAGCAGTGGCGACAAGATCCACTTT. The chain has TRBV6-1 and TRBJ1-6; D not resolved. Trimming left V 4 bases short and J 17 bases short, with 9 bases between. Germline-derived CDR1 and CDR2 are MNHNS and SASEGT. The CDR3 consists of 10 residues.

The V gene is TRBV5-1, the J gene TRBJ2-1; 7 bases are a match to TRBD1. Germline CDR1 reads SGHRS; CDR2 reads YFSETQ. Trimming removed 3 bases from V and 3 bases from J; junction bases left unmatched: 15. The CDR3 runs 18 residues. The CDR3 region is CASSSGRTGQMIYNEQFF. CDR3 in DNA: TGCGCCAGCAGCTCGGGACGAACGGGACAGATGATCTACAATGAGCAGTTCTTC.

The CDR3 spells CASSPGLAGYYEQYF. In nucleotides, the CDR3 is TGTGCCAGCAGCCCCGGACTAGCGGGGTACTACGAGCAGTACTTC. This chain links TRBV7-2 with TRBJ2-7, with 12 bases identical to TRBD2. This CDR3 has 15 amino acids. V lost 5 bases, J lost 3 bases, and 5 bases stayed unmatched. Germline loops: CDR1 SGHTA, CDR2 FQGNSA.

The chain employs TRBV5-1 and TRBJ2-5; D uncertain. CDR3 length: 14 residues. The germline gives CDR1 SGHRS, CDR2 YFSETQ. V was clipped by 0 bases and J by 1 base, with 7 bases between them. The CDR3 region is CASSLDSLQETQYF. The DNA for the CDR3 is TGCGCCAGCAGCTTGGATAGCCTCCAAGAGACCCAGTACTTC.

The CDR3 DNA sequence: TGCGCCAGCAGACCCGGGACAGAATATAGCAATCAGCCCCAGCATTTT. It translates to CASRPGTEYSNQPQHF. This chain links TRBV4-1 with TRBJ1-5; TRBD1 agrees at 7 bases. V shed 6 bases and J 0 bases; nucleotides not matched to a gene: 8. CDR1 is MGHRA, CDR2 YSYEKL, per germline. The CDR3 sequence is 16 residues long.

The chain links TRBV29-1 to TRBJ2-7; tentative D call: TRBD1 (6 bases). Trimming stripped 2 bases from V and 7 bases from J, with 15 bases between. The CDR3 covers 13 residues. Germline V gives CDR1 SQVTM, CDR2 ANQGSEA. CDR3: CSVEMQGRGEQYF. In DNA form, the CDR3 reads TGCAGCGTTGAAATGCAGGGGCGCGGGGAGCAGTACTTC.

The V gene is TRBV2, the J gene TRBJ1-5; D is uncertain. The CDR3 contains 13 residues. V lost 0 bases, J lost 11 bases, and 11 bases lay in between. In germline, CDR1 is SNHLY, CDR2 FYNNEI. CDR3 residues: CASSEAARVAQHF. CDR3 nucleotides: TGTGCCAGCAGTGAAGCAGCCCGGGTAGCCCAGCATTTT.

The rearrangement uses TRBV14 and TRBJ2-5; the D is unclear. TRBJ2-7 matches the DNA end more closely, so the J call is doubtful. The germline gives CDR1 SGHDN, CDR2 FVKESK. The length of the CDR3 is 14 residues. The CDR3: CASSPYMGPHEQYF. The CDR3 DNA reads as TGTGCCAGCAGCCCCTACATGGGCCCCCACGAGCAGTACTTC.

CDR3 residues: CASVQGVGQPQHF. The CDR3 DNA follows: TGTGCCAGCGTTCAGGGGGTCGGCCAGCCCCAGCATTTT. The chain couples TRBV6-6 to TRBJ1-5, with TRBD1 matching 7 bases. CDR1 is MNHNY and CDR2 is SVGAGI in the germline V gene (reference sequence). The V and J ends lost 8 bases and 7 bases, in that order; junction bases with no gene match: 8. This CDR3 has 13 residues.

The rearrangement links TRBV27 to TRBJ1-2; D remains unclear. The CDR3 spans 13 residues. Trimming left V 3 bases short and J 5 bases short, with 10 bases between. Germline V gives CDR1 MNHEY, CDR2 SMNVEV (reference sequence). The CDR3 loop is CASSLWAGYGYTF. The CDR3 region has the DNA TGTGCCAGCAGTTTGTGGGCGGGGTATGGCTACACCTTC.